Presented here are 25 T cell receptor beta chains from one specimen sequenced in a study of blood T cell repertoires in COVID-19. Sequencing used immunoSEQ multiplex PCR; TCRdb keeps in-frame clones, though not all of them. In the table there are fewer than 120,000 clones, roughly four fifths of which are singletons. The sequenced sample consisted of peripheral blood. The receptors shown here come from a woman aged 55-69 years with acute or convalescent COVID-19.

The table lists this clone with a few counts. The genes are TRBV27 and TRBJ2-7, with 8 bases lining up with TRBD2. Germline V gene lookup returns CDR1 MNHEY and CDR2 SMNVEV (reference sequence). V lost 6 bases, J lost 4 bases, and 8 bases stayed unmatched. This CDR3 spans 14 amino acids. The CDR3 nucleotides are TGTGCCAGCAGGGTCTCGGGGGGGGCTTACGAGCAGTACTTC. Its protein product is CASRVSGGAYEQYF.

The DNA for the CDR3 is TGCGCCAGCAGCTTGGAAACAGGCCGAGGATCACCCCTCCACTTT. This sequence encodes CASSLETGRGSPLHF. The chain employs TRBV5-1 and TRBJ1-6; a possible D gene is TRBD1 (5 bases). The germline V gene encodes CDR1 SGHRS and CDR2 YFSETQ. V lost 0 bases, J lost 10 bases, and 14 bases lay in between. The CDR3 has 15 residues.

V gene TRBV28 combines with J gene TRBJ2-3; D not resolved. The V and J ends lost 3 bases and 0 bases respectively, with 13 bases between them. CDR1 MDHEN and CDR2 SYDVKM come from the germline V gene. The CDR3 is 16 amino acids. The DNA for the CDR3 is TGTGCCAGCAGTTTTTATTGGCAGACAAGCACAGATACGCAGTATTTT. Amino acid sequence: CASSFYWQTSTDTQYF.

The V gene is TRBV5-1, the J gene TRBJ1-2; weak D call: TRBD1 (6 bases). The length of the CDR3 is 12 residues. Between the trimmed V and J ends, which lost 5 bases and 7 bases, there was a span of 12 bases. Germline V gene sequence: CDR1 SGHRS, CDR2 YFSETQ. The CDR3, as DNA: TGCGCCAGCAGGGGGCAGGGGCTTGGCTACACCTTC. It translates to CASRGQGLGYTF.

V usage is TRBV7-2 and J usage is TRBJ1-2, with 10 nucleotides matching TRBD1. The CDR3 loop spans 15 amino acids. J lost 7 bases, V lost 5 bases, and 10 bases had no gene match. The germline CDR1 and CDR2 sequences are SGHTA and FQGNSA. This CDR3 reads CASSLWTGGRGGYTF. CDR3 DNA: TGTGCCAGCAGCCTATGGACAGGGGGACGGGGTGGCTACACCTTC.

This clone was observed a handful of times. V gene TRBV12-5 combines with J gene TRBJ2-5; 11 positions agree with TRBD2. Germline CDR1 LGHNT, CDR2 FRNRAP. The CDR3 has 15 residues. V lost 3 bases and J lost 8; bases outside the gene matches: 8. The CDR3 spells CASGFGASGGSTQYF. The CDR3 region has the DNA TGTGCTAGTGGTTTTGGGGCTAGCGGGGGGAGCACCCAGTACTTC.

The rearrangement links TRBV9 to TRBJ2-1; 7 bases agree with TRBD2. J gave up 4 bases and V 0 bases, and 7 bases lay outside the gene matches. The CDR3 is made up of 16 amino acids. From germline, CDR1 is SGDLS and CDR2 YYNGEE. CDR3 sequence (DNA): TGTGCCAGCAGCGTAGCCCTTGCGGGGGAGTACAATGAGCAGTTCTTC. Encoded protein: CASSVALAGEYNEQFF.

The chain recombines TRBV27 with TRBJ2-1; a weak D match, TRBD1 (5 bases). This CDR3 has 16 amino acids. Germline CDR1 is MNHEY and CDR2 is SMNVEV (reference sequence). Deletions cut 1 base from V and 6 bases from J, with 16 bases between. This chain's CDR3 is CASSLLVRGPSNEQFF. Here the CDR3 DNA reads TGTGCCAGCAGTTTATTAGTAAGGGGTCCAAGCAATGAGCAGTTCTTC.

The chain employs TRBV18 and TRBJ1-2; a possible D gene is TRBD1 (5 bases). Deletions cut 2 bases from V and 1 base from J, with 11 bases between. This CDR3 has 15 amino acids. Germline V gives CDR1 KGHSH, CDR2 LQKENI. CDR3 in DNA: TGTGCCAGCTCACCAGCGGGGACGGATAACTATGGCTACACCTTC. This translates into CASSPAGTDNYGYTF.

This clone came up once. J is TRBJ1-3 and V is TRBV9; 9 bases are a match to TRBD1. After removal of 3 bases from V and 4 bases from J, the junction contained 8 bases not matched to a gene. This CDR3 comprises 16 residues. From germline, CDR1 is SGDLS and CDR2 YYNGEE. CDR3 loop: CASSATTGGLGNTIYF. The CDR3 DNA reads as TGTGCCAGCAGCGCGACGACAGGGGGTTTAGGAAACACCATATATTTT.

This clone has just one count. This chain uses TRBV30 with TRBJ1-4; D might be TRBD1 (5 bases). Trimming took 2 bases from V and 7 from J, leaving 14 bases between them. Germline V gene data show CDR1 as GTSNPN and CDR2 as SVGIG (reference sequence). This CDR3 spans 14 amino acids. DNA of the CDR3: TGTGCCTGGAGTTCGGACGAAAGGGGTGAAAAACTGTTTTTT. Translation gives CAWSSDERGEKLFF.

This clone appeared a single time. The CDR3 DNA is TGTGCCAGCAGTTTCTCGGGGGGGCTGGTGAACACTGAAGCTTTCTTT. Translating gives CASSFSGGLVNTEAFF. The J gene is TRBJ1-1, the V gene TRBV28, with a possible D match to TRBD1 (6 bases). The CDR3 covers 16 residues. Trimming took 3 bases from V and 0 from J, leaving 14 bases between them. Germline values: CDR1 MDHEN, CDR2 SYDVKM.

The chain joins TRBV5-6 to TRBJ1-3, with TRBD1 as a possible D gene (6 bases). Germline CDR1 is SGHDT and CDR2 is YYEEEE. The CDR3 has 18 residues. V dropped 1 base and J dropped 0 bases, with 17 bases sitting between them. CDR3 region: CASSLSPLTGRSGNTIYF. CDR3 bases: TGTGCCAGCAGCTTGTCCCCCCTGACAGGACGCTCTGGAAACACCATATATTTT.

V is TRBV5-6 and J is TRBJ2-7; 9 bases map to TRBD1. The ends lost 4 bases at V and 1 base at J; junction bases unmatched: 9. CDR1 SGHDT and CDR2 YYEEEE come from the germline V gene. The CDR3 is 16 residues long. CDR3: CASSQDPTGGSYEQYF. The CDR3 DNA sequence: TGTGCCAGCAGCCAGGACCCGACAGGGGGGTCCTACGAGCAGTACTTC.

This clone occurred once. This chain uses TRBV5-5 with TRBJ2-4; D gene unclear. Germline loops: CDR1 SGHKS, CDR2 YYEKEE (reference sequence). Trimming took 1 base from V and 3 from J, leaving 8 bases between them. CDR3 size: 14 residues. The CDR3 sequence: CASSLFADKNIQYF. CDR3 nucleotides: TGTGCCAGCAGCTTGTTTGCGGACAAAAACATTCAGTACTTC.

J is TRBJ1-6 and V is TRBV6-2 or TRBV6-3; D might be TRBD1 (6 bases). Trimming took off 4 bases at V and 0 bases at J, with 10 bases between the two ends. Germline V gene data show CDR1 as MNHEY and CDR2 as SVGEGT. This CDR3 region has 16 residues. The CDR3 reads CASSSGTPSYNSPLHF. The DNA of the CDR3 is TGTGCCAGCAGTTCCGGGACACCCTCCTATAATTCACCCCTCCACTTT.

This chain joins TRBV18 and TRBJ1-1; TRBD1 might be the D (6 bases). CDR3 length: 14 amino acids. The V end was cut by 2 bases, the J end by 1 base, with 8 bases between. CDR1 and CDR2 from the germline V gene are KGHSH and LQKENI. In DNA, the CDR3 is TGTGCCAGCTCACCAGAGACAGGGAACACTGAAGCTTTCTTT. Protein sequence: CASSPETGNTEAFF.

The chain has TRBV27 and TRBJ1-5; a weak D match, TRBD1 (5 bases). The CDR3 spans 15 residues. Germline CDR1 and CDR2: MNHEY and SMNVEV (reference sequence). V was clipped by 5 bases and J by 7 bases, with 18 bases between them. CDR3 nucleotide sequence: TGTGCCAGCAGTCCACCGTGGAGGGGAGGGCAGCCCCAGCATTTT. Encoded protein: CASSPPWRGGQPQHF.

This clone was counted once. The gene calls are TRBV9 and TRBJ1-4, with D tentatively TRBD1 (5 bases). CDR3 length: 14 residues. With 0 bases removed from V and 12 bases from J, the gap between germline ends came to 15 bases. CDR1 is SGDLS, CDR2 YYNGEE, per germline. The DNA of the CDR3 is TGTGCCAGCAGCGTAGACAGAAACGGAGGGGAACTGTTTTTT. This encodes CASSVDRNGGELFF. Combining the CDR3 with reference TRBV9 and TRBJ1-4 gives the whole variable domain DSGVTQTPKHLITATGQRVTLRCSPRSGDLSVYWYQQSLDQGLQFLIQYYNGEERAKGNILERFSAQQFPDLHSELNLSSLELGDSALYFCASSVDRNGGELFFGSGTQLSVL.

The chain joins TRBV20-1 to TRBJ2-7, with TRBD1 as a possible D gene (5 bases). Per germline, CDR1 DFQATT and CDR2 SNEGSKA (reference sequence). Deletions cut 3 bases from V and 2 bases from J, with 14 bases between. The CDR3 totals 14 residues. The DNA of the CDR3 is TGCAGTGCTAGTGTCAGGGTAGATACCTACGAGCAGTACTTC. This translates into CSASVRVDTYEQYF.

The CDR3 DNA follows: TGTGCCAGTAGTATAGAACAAACAGGGGCGGGTGAGCAGTTCTTC. It codes for CASSIEQTGAGEQFF. The genes are TRBV19 and TRBJ2-1, with 7 bases lining up with TRBD1. The CDR3 consists of 15 residues. Germline V gene data show CDR1 as LNHDA and CDR2 as SQIVND (reference sequence). The J segment lost 9 bases and the V segment lost 0 bases, leaving 8 bases of the junction unmatched.

This clone was seen only once. The J gene is TRBJ1-5, the V gene TRBV7-2; D unclear. Germline CDR1 reads SGHTA; CDR2 reads FQGNSA. There are 12 residues in the CDR3. V dropped 5 bases and J dropped 3 bases, with 5 bases sitting between them. CDR3 DNA: TGTGCCAGCAGCGACTACAATCAGCCCCAGCATTTT. Protein product: CASSDYNQPQHF.

The CDR3 DNA is TGTGCCAGCAGTGCCGACAGGGGTGTCGGGGAGCTGTTTTTT. It is translated as CASSADRGVGELFF. The chain employs TRBV2 and TRBJ2-2; TRBD1 agrees at 8 bases. J lost 7 bases, V lost 4 bases, and 5 bases had no gene match. From germline, CDR1 is SNHLY and CDR2 FYNNEI. This CDR3 is 14 amino acids long.

The chain joins TRBV9 to TRBJ1-3; TRBD1 agrees at 10 bases. The germline gives CDR1 SGDLS, CDR2 YYNGEE. This CDR3 region has 16 residues. J gave up 6 bases and V 4 bases, and 10 bases lay outside the gene matches. The CDR3, as DNA: TGTGCCAGCAGCAGGGTAATAGACAGGGGGCTAAACACCATATATTTT. Its translation: CASSRVIDRGLNTIYF.

V is TRBV9 and J is TRBJ1-3; D gene unclear. Germline CDR1 SGDLS, CDR2 YYNGEE. The CDR3 is made up of 15 amino acids. Deletions cut 2 bases from V and 0 bases from J, with 9 bases between. This chain's CDR3 is CASSVDGNSGNTIYF. The CDR3 DNA reads TGTGCCAGCAGCGTCGACGGGAACTCTGGAAACACCATATATTTT.